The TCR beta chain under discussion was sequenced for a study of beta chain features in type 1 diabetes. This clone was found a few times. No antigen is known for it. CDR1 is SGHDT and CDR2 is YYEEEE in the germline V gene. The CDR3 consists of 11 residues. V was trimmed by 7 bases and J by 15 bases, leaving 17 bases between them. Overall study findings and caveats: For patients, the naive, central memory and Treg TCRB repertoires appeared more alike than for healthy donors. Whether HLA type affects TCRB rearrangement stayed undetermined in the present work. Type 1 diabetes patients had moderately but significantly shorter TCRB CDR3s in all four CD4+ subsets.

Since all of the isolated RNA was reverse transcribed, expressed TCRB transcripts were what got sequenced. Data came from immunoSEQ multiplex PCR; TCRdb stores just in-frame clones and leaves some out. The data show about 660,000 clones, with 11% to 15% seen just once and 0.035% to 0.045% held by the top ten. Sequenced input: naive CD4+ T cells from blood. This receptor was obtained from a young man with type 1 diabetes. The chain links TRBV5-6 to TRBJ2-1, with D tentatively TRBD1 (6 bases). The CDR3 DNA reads TGTGCCAGCCGCCGACAGGCGGAAAGGTTCTTC. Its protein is CASRRQAERFF.